The 30 T cell receptor beta chains below all came from one sample that was sequenced in a study of T-cell memory formation after mild COVID-19 (dated by TCRdb to about 2021). Library preparation was by 5' RACE. Sequencing was performed on an Illumina NovaSeq 6000. The raw public reads went through TCRdb reprocessing: fastp at Q25, MiXCR clone calling, in-frame beta chains kept. Every CDR3 protein is listed once, alongside the most common genes and DNA of its rows. The sample yields some 130,000 distinct CDR3 sequences; approximately 15% were counted once. The ten largest clones represent roughly 13% of the sample. The specimen sequenced was PBMCs or a T cell subset sorted from them (not recorded which). These receptors were taken from an adult woman who had mild COVID-19 (a few samples of this study predate the infection). The sample titles of this study are shuffled in the database, so cell type and time point are left out; the donor was told from shared clones.

This chain uses TRBV5-5 with TRBJ2-2, with TRBD2 identical over 9 bases. CDR1 and CDR2 (germline): SGHKS, YYEKEE (reference sequence). Trimming took 2 bases from V and 2 from J; bases not matched to a gene: 4. The CDR3 runs to 16 residues. CDR3 loop: CASSFTGLANTGELFF. The CDR3 region has the DNA TGTGCCAGCAGCTTTACGGGACTAGCTAACACCGGGGAGCTGTTTTTT. Filled out from reference TRBV5-5 and TRBJ2-2, the complete variable domain reads DAGVTQSPTHLIKTRGQQVTLRCSPISGHKSVSWYQQVLGQGPQFIFQYYEKEERGRGNFPDRFSARQFPNYSSELNVNALLLGDSALYLCASSFTGLANTGELFFGEGSRLTVL.

This clonotype was recorded a few times. The genes are TRBV7-9 and TRBJ1-6; 9 bases align to TRBD1. With V trimmed by 5 bases and J by 7 bases, 6 bases remained unmatched. The germline V gene has CDR1 SEHNR and CDR2 FQNEAQ (reference sequence). The CDR3 has 15 residues. The CDR3 DNA follows: TGTGCCAGCAGCAGGGACAGGGTTCGCAATTCACCCCTCCACTTT. As protein: CASSRDRVRNSPLHF.

This chain joins TRBV29-1 and TRBJ2-7, with TRBD2 matching 9 bases. The V gene end was trimmed by 4 bases and the J gene end by 2 bases; junction bases not matched to a gene: 3. The germline V gene encodes CDR1 SQVTM and CDR2 ANQGSEA. The CDR3 consists of 13 residues. The CDR3 region is CSVGASGAYEQYF. DNA for the CDR3: TGCAGCGTTGGGGCTAGCGGGGCCTACGAGCAGTACTTC.

This clonotype came up a few times. The CDR3 coding sequence is TGCGCCAGCAGCTTGGCCGGTGCCGATTACGAGCAGTACTTC. Protein product: CASSLAGADYEQYF. The V and J genes are TRBV5-1 and TRBJ2-7; D is uncertain. The CDR3 covers 14 residues. Germline values: CDR1 SGHRS, CDR2 YFSETQ. The V and J ends lost 0 bases and 4 bases respectively, with 11 bases between them. Together with reference TRBV5-1 and TRBJ2-7, the CDR3 gives the full variable domain: KAGVTQTPRYLIKTRGQQVTLSCSPISGHRSVSWYQQTPGQGLQFLFEYFSETQRNKGNFPGRFSGRQFSNSRSEMNVSTLELGDSALYLCASSLAGADYEQYFGPGTRLTVT.

The chain combines TRBV5-1 with TRBJ2-7, with 7 bases that match TRBD2. This CDR3 has 16 residues. The germline V gene has CDR1 SGHRS and CDR2 YFSETQ. With 4 bases clipped from V and 0 bases from J, the junction kept 10 bases outside the gene matches. The CDR3 reads CASSLGGATDSYEQYF. CDR3 DNA sequence: TGCGCCAGCAGCCTGGGAGGGGCTACCGACTCCTACGAGCAGTACTTC.

The chain recombines TRBV5-1 with TRBJ2-7, with D possibly TRBD1 on 6 matching bases. The germline CDR1 and CDR2 sequences are SGHRS and YFSETQ. The germline V and J ends were trimmed by 4 bases and 0 bases, with 14 bases remaining between them. The CDR3 runs 15 residues. The CDR3 protein is CASSNLTGSSYEQYF. CDR3 nucleotides: TGCGCCAGCAGCAACCTAACAGGGAGCTCCTACGAGCAGTACTTC.

This sequence joins TRBV5-8 and TRBJ2-7, with D possibly being TRBD1 (6 bases). Trimming stripped 4 bases from V and 5 bases from J, with 13 bases between. The CDR3 contains 13 residues. Germline V gives CDR1 SGHTS, CDR2 YDEGEE. For the CDR3, the DNA is TGTGCCAGCAGCGCACCACAGGGCCACGAGCAGTACTTC. It yields the protein CASSAPQGHEQYF.

The chain joins TRBV7-2 to TRBJ2-7; 10 positions agree with TRBD1. The V segment lost 6 bases and the J segment 3 bases; nucleotides outside the gene matches: 11. Germline CDR1 SGHTA, CDR2 FQGNSA. CDR3 length: 16 amino acids. Here the CDR3 reads CASSPDPGQGSYEQYF. For the CDR3, the DNA is TGTGCCAGCAGTCCTGACCCGGGACAGGGGAGCTACGAGCAGTACTTC.

V is TRBV2 and J is TRBJ1-2; 9 positions agree with TRBD1. The CDR3 extends over 17 amino acids. V shed 3 bases and J 3 bases; nucleotides not matched to a gene: 11. Germline lookup yields CDR1 SNHLY and CDR2 FYNNEI. CDR3 sequence (DNA): TGTGCCAGCAGTGAGTCAGGAGTGGACAGGGGTGACTATGGCTACACCTTC. Translation gives CASSESGVDRGDYGYTF.

This clonotype was detected a few times. The chain uses TRBV25-1 and TRBJ2-5; possibly TRBD1 or TRBD2 for D (7 bases each). Trimming shortened V by 4 bases and J by 5 bases, and 14 bases separated the two germline ends. Germline CDR1 MGHDK, CDR2 SYGVNS. The length of the CDR3 is 14 residues. The CDR3 spells CASSGQGGRETQYF. Here the CDR3 DNA reads TGTGCCAGCAGTGGCCAGGGGGGGCGGGAGACCCAGTACTTC. Combining the CDR3 with reference TRBV25-1 and TRBJ2-5 gives the whole variable domain EADIYQTPRYLVIGTGKKITLECSQTMGHDKMYWYQQDPGMELHLIHYSYGVNSTEKGDLSSESTVSRIRTEHFPLTLESARPSHTSQYLCASSGQGGRETQYFGPGTRLLVL.

The V and J genes are TRBV5-1 and TRBJ1-5; 7 bases align to TRBD1. V shed 5 bases, J shed 5 bases, and the junction held 7 bases outside the gene matches. The germline V gene encodes CDR1 SGHRS and CDR2 YFSETQ. The CDR3 sequence is 14 residues long. The CDR3 DNA follows: TGCGCCAGCAGTTACCGAGGGGGCGATCAGCCCCAGCATTTT. Translating it yields CASSYRGGDQPQHF.

The rearrangement uses TRBV3-1 and TRBJ2-3, with TRBD2 as a possible D gene (6 bases). The germline CDR1 and CDR2 sequences are LGHDT and YNNKEL (reference sequence). The ends were cut back, 7 bases at V and 5 bases at J, with 19 bases in the middle. There are 15 residues in the CDR3. Here the CDR3 reads CASNTGASGRDTQYF. The CDR3 DNA follows: TGTGCCAGCAACACCGGGGCCTCCGGGAGAGATACGCAGTATTTT.

The V gene is TRBV19, the J gene TRBJ2-7, with D tentatively TRBD2 (7 bases). This CDR3 is built from 14 residues. Looked up from germline, CDR1 is LNHDA and CDR2 is SQIVND (reference sequence). V lost 2 bases and J 6 bases, leaving 14 bases between the germline ends. CDR3 sequence (DNA): TGTGCCAGTAGTATACTTGCAGGGGAGGGCGAGCAGTACTTC. Protein product: CASSILAGEGEQYF.

This clonotype has just a few counts. This chain uses TRBV7-9 with TRBJ1-1; D not certain. The CDR3 runs 14 residues. The germline V gene has CDR1 SEHNR and CDR2 FQNEAQ (reference sequence). Between the trimmed V and J ends, which lost 6 bases and 1 base, there was a span of 12 bases. CDR3 loop: CASSFGLRNTEAFF. In DNA, the CDR3 is TGTGCCAGCAGTTTTGGACTTCGGAACACTGAAGCTTTCTTT. Supplemented by reference TRBV7-9 and TRBJ1-1, the full variable domain reads DTGVSQNPRHKITKRGQNVTFRCDPISEHNRLYWYRQTLGQGPEFLTYFQNEAQLEKSRLLSDRFSAERPKGSFSTLEIQRTEQGDSAMYLCASSFGLRNTEAFFGQGTRLTVV.

This clonotype was seen repeatedly, ten times or more. V and J are TRBV27 and TRBJ1-5; D is perhaps TRBD1 (5 bases). CDR1 is MNHEY, CDR2 SMNVEV, per germline (reference sequence). The length of the CDR3 is 15 residues. V was shortened by 5 bases and J by 2 bases, with 13 bases between the two germline ends. CDR3: CASSPGSGGNQPQHF. Here the CDR3 DNA reads TGTGCCAGCAGTCCGGGGTCGGGGGGCAATCAGCCCCAGCATTTT.

This clonotype showed up just a few times. V usage is TRBV5-4 and J usage is TRBJ2-1; D is perhaps TRBD1 or TRBD2 (5 bases each). The V end lost 0 bases, the J end lost 5 bases, and 18 bases lay between the germline ends. Germline-derived CDR1 and CDR2 are SGHNT and YYREEE (reference sequence). The CDR3 covers 17 residues. CDR3 residues: CASSLAAGTAPNNEQFF. In nucleotides, the CDR3 is TGTGCCAGCAGCTTGGCGGCAGGGACGGCCCCTAACAATGAGCAGTTCTTC.

This clonotype has only a few counts. The CDR3 here is CASSLPQGTNTGELFF. The CDR3 DNA reads TGTGCCAGCAGCCTACCACAGGGGACAAACACCGGGGAGCTGTTTTTT. The chain recombines TRBV7-9 with TRBJ2-2; TRBD1 aligns across 7 bases. The ends lost 5 bases at V and 2 bases at J; junction bases unmatched: 8. In germline, CDR1 is SEHNR, CDR2 FQNEAQ (reference sequence). This CDR3 region has 16 residues.

V gene TRBV30 combines with J gene TRBJ2-2; D might be TRBD2 (6 bases). The CDR3 is 15 amino acids. Trimming took 3 bases from V and 6 from J, leaving 17 bases between them. CDR1 GTSNPN and CDR2 SVGIG come from the germline V gene (reference sequence). Here the CDR3 DNA reads TGTGCCTGGAGCCCTCCAGGGACTGTCTCCGGGGAGCTGTTTTTT. This translates into CAWSPPGTVSGELFF.

This clonotype appeared a few times. The rearrangement joins TRBV30 to TRBJ2-7, with 9 bases matching TRBD2. The CDR3 consists of 15 residues. Germline V gene data show CDR1 as GTSNPN and CDR2 as SVGIG (reference sequence). The V and J ends lost 0 bases and 3 bases, in that order; junction bases with no gene match: 6. The CDR3 DNA reads as TGTGCCTGGAGTGTAGGTGCTAGCGGGATCTACGAGCAGTACTTC. This translates into CAWSVGASGIYEQYF.

This clonotype came up a few times. The chain couples TRBV5-1 to TRBJ1-1; 9 bases agree with TRBD1. The germline V gene encodes CDR1 SGHRS and CDR2 YFSETQ. The ends lost 0 bases at V and 3 bases at J; junction bases unmatched: 9. CDR3 length equals 17 residues. This CDR3 reads CASSLAEQGADYTEAFF. DNA of the CDR3: TGCGCCAGCAGCTTGGCCGAACAGGGGGCAGACTACACTGAAGCTTTCTTT.

This clonotype came up a few times. This chain joins TRBV10-3 and TRBJ2-1, with 7 nucleotides matching TRBD1. J was trimmed by 3 bases and V by 5 bases; bases with no gene match: 13. This CDR3 region has 17 residues. CDR1 ENHRY and CDR2 SYGVKD come from the germline V gene. The CDR3 loop is CAISKVRARQGYNEQFF. CDR3 bases: TGTGCCATCAGTAAAGTCCGGGCGCGACAGGGCTACAATGAGCAGTTCTTC.

The chain is built from TRBV12-3 or TRBV12-4 and TRBJ1-4; D gene unclear. Trimming took off 7 bases at V and 8 bases at J, with 8 bases between the two ends. The CDR3 covers 11 residues. The CDR3: CASKAVEKLFF. The CDR3 coding sequence is TGTGCCAGCAAAGCAGTGGAAAAACTGTTTTTT.

The chain links TRBV5-5 to TRBJ2-7; a weak D match, TRBD1 (7 bases). The V and J ends lost 4 bases and 2 bases respectively, with 13 bases between them. CDR3 length equals 14 residues. The germline CDR1 and CDR2 sequences are SGHKS and YYEKEE (reference sequence). CDR3 region: CASSRGDSAYEQYF. DNA of the CDR3: TGTGCCAGCAGCCGCGGGGACAGTGCCTACGAGCAGTACTTC.

In this sample, this clonotype turned up many times. This chain links TRBV11-2 with TRBJ1-1, with TRBD1 identical over 11 bases. Germline values: CDR1 SGHAT, CDR2 FQNNGV. With V trimmed by 6 bases and J by 1 base, 7 bases remained unmatched. This CDR3 contains 16 residues. The CDR3 spells CASRNSGTGGNTEAFF. Here the CDR3 DNA reads TGTGCCAGCAGAAACTCCGGGACAGGGGGGAACACTGAAGCTTTCTTT.

DNA for the CDR3: TGCAGTGCTACTCGACTTTCACCCAACACCGGGGAGCTGTTTTTT. Translating gives CSATRLSPNTGELFF. The J gene is TRBJ2-2, the V gene TRBV20-1; D not certain. Germline CDR1 reads DFQATT; CDR2 reads SNEGSKA (reference sequence). This CDR3 has 15 residues. V lost 4 bases, J lost 2 bases, and 14 bases lay in between.

This clonotype showed up just a few times. This chain connects TRBV3-1 to TRBJ2-3; 7 bases are shared with TRBD2. The CDR3 loop spans 20 amino acids. Germline trimming cut 4 bases from V and 1 base from J; bases unmatched to any gene: 20. Germline V lookup: CDR1 LGHDT, CDR2 YNNKEL (reference sequence). Written as DNA, the CDR3 is TGTGCCAGCAGCCCGCCGGGACTACTCCAAACCCAAGGCGGCACAGATACGCAGTATTTT. Translation gives CASSPPGLLQTQGGTDTQYF.

The V call is TRBV27, the J call TRBJ2-7; a weak D match, TRBD2 (6 bases). CDR3 length: 14 amino acids. V lost 10 bases and J lost 3, with 19 bases in between. The V gene's germline CDR1 is MNHEY and CDR2 SMNVEV (reference sequence). The CDR3 nucleotides read TGTGCCACCTCCCGGGGGAGCGGGTACTACGAGCAGTACTTC. Encoded protein: CATSRGSGYYEQYF.

V gene TRBV20-1 combines with J gene TRBJ1-4; no reliable D call. Germline lookup yields CDR1 DFQATT and CDR2 SNEGSKA (reference sequence). V shed 0 bases and J shed 8 bases, with 22 bases lying between them. The CDR3 is 17 residues long. The CDR3 DNA reads as TGCAGTGCTAGAGATTTCGGAAGATCCACGGTAGGGGAAAAACTGTTTTTT. Its translation is CSARDFGRSTVGEKLFF.

V is TRBV5-6 and J is TRBJ1-6; no firm D call. The V end was cut by 4 bases, the J end by 9 bases, with 8 bases between. Germline V gene sequence: CDR1 SGHDT, CDR2 YYEEEE. The CDR3 runs 12 residues. CDR3 nucleotide sequence: TGTGCCAGCAGCCCGGGTGGTTCACCCCTCCACTTT. Its translation is CASSPGGSPLHF.

This clonotype occurred many times. The CDR3 sequence: CATSRTVNLQETQYF. In DNA form, the CDR3 reads TGTGCCACCAGCAGGACAGTTAACTTACAAGAGACCCAGTACTTC. The chain employs TRBV15 and TRBJ2-5; a possible D gene is TRBD1 (5 bases). The germline gives CDR1 LNHNV, CDR2 YYDKDF (reference sequence). With 3 bases removed from V and 2 bases from J, the gap between germline ends came to 13 bases. The CDR3 is 15 residues long.